A selection of T cell receptor beta chains follows, all from one sample in a study of cytomegalovirus exposure and HLA in healthy donors. The assay was immunoSEQ multiplex PCR, and TCRdb's table has in-frame clones only and misses some. The sample has roughly 200,000 clones, roughly 79% seen once. Sequencing was done on a sample of PBMCs. All receptors derive from a man under 40 in good health and CMV-seronegative. Both conserved end residues are trimmed from each CDR3. Fields, in order: CDR3 protein, CDR3 length, J gene, V gene.

CDR3aa: ASSGQGVYGYT; len: 11; j_gene: TRBJ1-2; v_gene: TRBV7-9
CDR3aa: ASSFGARLNNEQF; len: 13; j_gene: TRBJ2-1; v_gene: TRBV27
CDR3aa: ASSLAGGGIYEQY; len: 13; j_gene: TRBJ2-7; v_gene: TRBV5-1
CDR3aa: ASSIAAFYEQY; len: 11; j_gene: TRBJ2-7; v_gene: TRBV2
CDR3aa: ASSTQTGTVV; len: 10; j_gene: TRBJ1-4; v_gene: TRBV6-5
CDR3aa: ASTMTVGNQPQH; len: 12; j_gene: TRBJ1-5; v_gene: TRBV6-1
CDR3aa: ASTNREGGDYGYT; len: 13; j_gene: TRBJ1-2; v_gene: TRBV6-1
CDR3aa: ASSRGQGSTEAF; len: 12; j_gene: TRBJ1-1; v_gene: TRBV19
CDR3aa: ASSQTTGVVTYEKLF; len: 15; j_gene: TRBJ1-4; v_gene: TRBV4-1
CDR3aa: ASSLETGRWETQY; len: 13; j_gene: TRBJ2-5; v_gene: TRBV7-7
CDR3aa: ASSLPGYNEQF; len: 11; j_gene: TRBJ2-1; v_gene: TRBV5-1
CDR3aa: SARAGETQY; len: 9; j_gene: TRBJ2-5; v_gene: TRBV20-1
CDR3aa: AGAEGRGGELF; len: 11; j_gene: TRBJ2-2; v_gene: TRBV27
CDR3aa: ASRRDWNTEAF; len: 11; j_gene: TRBJ1-1; v_gene: TRBV6-5
CDR3aa: ASSPSDEQF; len: 9; j_gene: TRBJ2-1; v_gene: TRBV11-2
CDR3aa: AFSGSSYNEQF; len: 11; j_gene: TRBJ2-1; v_gene: TRBV30
CDR3aa: ASSDSKRPACTDTQY; len: 15; j_gene: TRBJ2-3; v_gene: TRBV6-4
CDR3aa: ASSYSLANYEQY; len: 12; j_gene: TRBJ2-7; v_gene: TRBV6-6
CDR3aa: ASSLREWRGSNQPQH; len: 15; j_gene: TRBJ1-5; v_gene: TRBV5-6
CDR3aa: ASSLAPGTAPYEQY; len: 14; j_gene: TRBJ2-7; v_gene: TRBV7-6
CDR3aa: ASSSGASGRGGTDTQY; len: 16; j_gene: TRBJ2-3; v_gene: TRBV7-3
CDR3aa: ASSRLSLASHSYNEQF; len: 16; j_gene: TRBJ2-1; v_gene: TRBV7-2
CDR3aa: ASSENRGHGTEAF; len: 13; j_gene: TRBJ1-1; v_gene: TRBV19
CDR3aa: ASSLGLAGIYEQY; len: 13; j_gene: TRBJ2-7; v_gene: TRBV6-5
CDR3aa: ASSPRDSMNTEAF; len: 13; j_gene: TRBJ1-1; v_gene: TRBV4-1
CDR3aa: ASSLGGAYTGELF; len: 13; j_gene: TRBJ2-2; v_gene: TRBV5-1
CDR3aa: ASSPNGRDEQF; len: 11; j_gene: TRBJ2-1; v_gene: TRBV7-2
CDR3aa: TSSQEQPDRGRTEAF; len: 15; j_gene: TRBJ1-1; v_gene: TRBV1
CDR3aa: SVGLGWDEQY; len: 10; j_gene: NA; v_gene: TRBV29-1
CDR3aa: ASSSGTSGRAYNEQF; len: 15; j_gene: TRBJ2-1; v_gene: TRBV27
CDR3aa: ASSVGPGLAGVDGETQY; len: 17; j_gene: TRBJ2-5; v_gene: TRBV9
CDR3aa: ASSLVQGGANVLT; len: 13; j_gene: TRBJ2-6; v_gene: TRBV5-1
CDR3aa: ASSSSRTPPSQPQH; len: 14; j_gene: TRBJ1-5; v_gene: TRBV28
CDR3aa: ASRPGGASTDTQY; len: 13; j_gene: TRBJ2-3; v_gene: TRBV6-5
CDR3aa: ASTPGEGYQPQH; len: 12; j_gene: TRBJ1-5; v_gene: TRBV19
CDR3aa: ASSRGTGDLYEQY; len: 13; j_gene: TRBJ2-7; v_gene: TRBV4-1
CDR3aa: ASSDRFAYNEQF; len: 12; j_gene: TRBJ2-1; v_gene: TRBV6-1
CDR3aa: ASSTGQGNYGYT; len: 12; j_gene: TRBJ1-2; v_gene: TRBV6-1
CDR3aa: ATSRWGDSNQPQH; len: 13; j_gene: TRBJ1-5; v_gene: TRBV15
CDR3aa: ASRANRGGYYGYT; len: 13; j_gene: TRBJ1-2; v_gene: TRBV27
CDR3aa: ASSLKTSVTDTQY; len: 13; j_gene: TRBJ2-3; v_gene: TRBV5-4
CDR3aa: SVDGVAGVFEQY; len: 12; j_gene: NA; v_gene: TRBV29-1
CDR3aa: ASSELGQMNTEAF; len: 13; j_gene: TRBJ1-1; v_gene: TRBV25-1
CDR3aa: ASSFKVAGNGYT; len: 12; j_gene: TRBJ1-2; v_gene: TRBV11-2
CDR3aa: ASGKGGNTGELF; len: 12; j_gene: TRBJ2-2; v_gene: TRBV27
CDR3aa: ASRTGGADTQY; len: 11; j_gene: TRBJ2-3; v_gene: TRBV25-1
CDR3aa: ASSLERNDEQY; len: 11; j_gene: TRBJ2-7; v_gene: TRBV5-1
CDR3aa: ASSFLAGGPSEQY; len: 13; j_gene: TRBJ2-7; v_gene: TRBV11-2
CDR3aa: ASSEQQERSYEQY; len: 13; j_gene: TRBJ2-7; v_gene: TRBV6-1
CDR3aa: ASSLLDRLYEAF; len: 12; j_gene: TRBJ1-1; v_gene: TRBV28
CDR3aa: ASSISTGANEKLF; len: 13; j_gene: TRBJ1-4; v_gene: TRBV19
CDR3aa: ASSYSGLPPNEQY; len: 13; j_gene: TRBJ2-7; v_gene: TRBV6-5
CDR3aa: ASSPRGGGYEQY; len: 12; j_gene: TRBJ2-7; v_gene: TRBV11-2
CDR3aa: ASSSPSSYEQY; len: 11; j_gene: TRBJ2-7; v_gene: TRBV19